This T cell receptor beta chain came from a study of CD8+ T cells in alopecia areata. Study-wide context: Severity among treated patients was scored by the percentage of scalp area affected. Study results and limitations: Scalp sequencing also captures normal skin's resident alphabeta T cells. Because one nonresponder was included, the link of baseline CD8+ expansion to response is considered uncertain. Scalp clonality dropped significantly under tofacitinib, as did expanded CD8+ top-100 clones.

A few counts support this clone. Its specificity is not known. Specified treatment: oral pan-JAK inhibitor, 5-10 mg twice daily. V was clipped by 0 bases and J by 5 bases, with 9 bases between them. The CDR3 contains 13 residues. The germline V gene encodes CDR1 SQVTM and CDR2 ANQGSEA. The sequencing template was cDNA reverse transcribed from extracted RNA. Profiling relied on immunoSEQ multiplex PCR, and the TCRdb table lists in-frame clones only, not all of them. The sample comprises approximately 280,000 clones, roughly 64% of which are singletons, and less than 2% rests with the top ten. The sequencing used CD4+ T cells sorted from blood, collected at week 24, from a patient treated with tofacitinib. The TCR sequence derives from a human donor with alopecia areata. This chain links TRBV29-1 with TRBJ2-3; D possibly corresponds to TRBD2 (5 bases). The CDR3 reads CSVEEGRRDTQYF. As DNA, the CDR3 is TGCAGCGTTGAAGAAGGGAGAAGAGATACGCAGTATTTT.